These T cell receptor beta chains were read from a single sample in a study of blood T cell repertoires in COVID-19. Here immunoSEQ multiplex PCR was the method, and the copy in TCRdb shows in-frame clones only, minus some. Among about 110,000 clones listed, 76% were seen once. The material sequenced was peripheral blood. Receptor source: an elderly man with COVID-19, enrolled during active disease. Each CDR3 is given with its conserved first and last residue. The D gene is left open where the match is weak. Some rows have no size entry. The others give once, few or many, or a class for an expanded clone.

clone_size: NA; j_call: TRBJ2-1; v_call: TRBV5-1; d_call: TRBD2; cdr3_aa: CASSLGVTSGSPDEQFF; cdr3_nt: TGCGCCAGCAGCTTGGGGGTGACTAGCGGGAGCCCCGATGAGCAGTTCTTC
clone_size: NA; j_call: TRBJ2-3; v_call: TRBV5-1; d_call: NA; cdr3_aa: CASSSQGAASTDTQYF; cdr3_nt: TGCGCCAGCAGCTCGCAAGGGGCAGCTAGCACAGATACGCAGTATTTT
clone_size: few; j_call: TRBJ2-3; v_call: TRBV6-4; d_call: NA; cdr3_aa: CASSVSMNSDTQYF; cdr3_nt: TGTGCCAGCAGTGTATCCATGAACTCAGATACGCAGTATTTT
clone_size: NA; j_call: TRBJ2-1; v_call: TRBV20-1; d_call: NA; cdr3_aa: CSAIYYDEQFF; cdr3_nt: TGCAGTGCTATATACTACGATGAGCAGTTCTTC
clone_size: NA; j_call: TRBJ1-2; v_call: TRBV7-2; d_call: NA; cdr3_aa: CASSLSSGANYGYTF; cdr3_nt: TGTGCCAGCAGCTTATCTAGCGGAGCTAACTATGGCTACACCTTC
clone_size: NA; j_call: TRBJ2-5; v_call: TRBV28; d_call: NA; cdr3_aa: CASSLSRGWETQYF; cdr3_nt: TGTGCCAGCAGTTTGAGTCGGGGGTGGGAGACCCAGTACTTC
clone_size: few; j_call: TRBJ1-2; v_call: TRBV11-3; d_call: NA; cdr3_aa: CASSPLGSGGYTF; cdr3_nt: TGTGCCAGCAGCCCCCTTGGCTCCGGGGGCTACACCTTC
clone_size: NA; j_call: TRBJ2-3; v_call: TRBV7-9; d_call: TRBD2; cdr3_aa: CASSLVAWTSGSTDTQYF; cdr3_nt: TGTGCCAGCAGCTTAGTTGCCTGGACTAGCGGGAGTACAGATACGCAGTATTTT
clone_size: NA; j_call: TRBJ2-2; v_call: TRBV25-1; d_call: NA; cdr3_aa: CASSEAGGQLNTGELFF; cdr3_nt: TGTGCCAGCAGTGAAGCAGGTGGGCAACTGAACACCGGGGAGCTGTTTTTT
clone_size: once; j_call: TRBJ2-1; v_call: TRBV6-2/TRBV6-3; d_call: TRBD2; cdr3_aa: CASSYGRLRTSGRAAYNEQFF; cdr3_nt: TGTGCCAGCAGTTACGGGCGGTTGAGGACTAGCGGGAGGGCAGCCTACAATGAGCAGTTCTTC
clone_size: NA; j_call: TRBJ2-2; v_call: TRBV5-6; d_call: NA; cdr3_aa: CASSLRVSNTGELFF; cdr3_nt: TGTGCCAGCAGCTTGCGGGTTTCGAACACCGGGGAGCTGTTTTTT
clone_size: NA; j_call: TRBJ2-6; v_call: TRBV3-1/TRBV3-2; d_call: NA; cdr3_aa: CASTRGLSGANVLTF; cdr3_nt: TGTGCCAGCACTCGAGGGCTCTCTGGGGCCAACGTCCTGACTTTC